These 10 T cell receptor beta chains originate from one sample sequenced in a study of blood T cell repertoires in COVID-19. Sequencing was performed with immunoSEQ multiplex PCR; in TCRdb, only in-frame clones are kept and a portion is missing. The repertoire consists of about 69,000 clones, with around 93% occurring once and the leading ten covering around 4.9%. The specimen was peripheral blood. Source of these receptors: a woman aged 55-69 years with active COVID-19.

Concerning this clone: Within the sample, other DNA sequences also encode this same CDR3. The V call is TRBV5-1, the J call TRBJ2-7, with D possibly matching TRBD2 (6 bases). The CDR3 has 13 amino acids. The V gene lost 4 bases and the J gene lost 4 bases, with 12 bases spanning the gap. Germline V lookup: CDR1 SGHRS, CDR2 YFSETQ. CDR3 residues: CASSASGTYEQYF. CDR3 in DNA: TGCGCCAGCAGCGCCTCCGGGACTTACGAGCAGTACTTC. Full variable domain (rest looked up from reference TRBV5-1 and TRBJ2-7): KAGVTQTPRYLIKTRGQQVTLSCSPISGHRSVSWYQQTPGQGLQFLFEYFSETQRNKGNFPGRFSGRQFSNSRSEMNVSTLELGDSALYLCASSASGTYEQYFGPGTRLTVT.

The V gene is TRBV5-1, the J gene TRBJ2-1; D not resolved. CDR1 and CDR2 (germline): SGHRS, YFSETQ. V was pared by 1 base and J by 6 bases, with 11 bases between. This CDR3 region has 14 residues. CDR3 residues: CASSLTSPPNEQFF. The CDR3, as DNA: TGCGCCAGCAGCTTGACTTCACCCCCCAATGAGCAGTTCTTC.

The V and J genes are TRBV7-6 and TRBJ2-1, with 7 bases identical to TRBD2. Per germline, CDR1 SGHVS and CDR2 FNYEAQ. The CDR3 has 16 residues. Trimming at V came to 1 base and at J to 7 bases, leaving 10 bases not matched to a gene. CDR3 loop: CASSLVDGLGDNEQFF. CDR3 DNA: TGTGCCAGCAGCTTAGTAGATGGACTAGGCGATAATGAGCAGTTCTTC. The full variable domain, with the rest looked up from reference TRBV7-6 and TRBJ2-1, is GAGVSQSPRYKVTKRGQDVALRCDPISGHVSLYWYRQALGQGPEFLTYFNYEAQQDKSGLPNDRFSAERPEGSISTLTIQRTEQRDSAMYRCASSLVDGLGDNEQFFGPGTRLTVL.

The chain is built from TRBV28 and TRBJ2-7; the D is unclear. CDR1 is MDHEN and CDR2 is SYDVKM in the germline V gene. CDR3 length: 14 amino acids. V lost 7 bases to trimming and J lost 0 bases, with 13 bases between them. The CDR3 reads CASTDTTLSYEQYF. In DNA form, the CDR3 reads TGTGCCAGCACCGACACGACCCTCTCCTACGAGCAGTACTTC.

The V and J genes are TRBV6-2 or TRBV6-3 and TRBJ2-7; 12 positions agree with TRBD2. The CDR3 has 15 residues. Per germline, CDR1 MNHEY and CDR2 SVGEGT. Trimming removed 5 bases from V and 4 bases from J; junction bases left unmatched: 6. The DNA for the CDR3 is TGTGCCAGCAGTCAACTAGCGGGAGGAGAGTACGAGCAGTACTTC. This gives the protein CASSQLAGGEYEQYF.

The rearrangement links TRBV7-8 to TRBJ2-7; tentative D call: TRBD1 (5 bases). In germline, CDR1 is SGHVS, CDR2 FQNEAQ. The V gene lost 0 bases and the J gene lost 2 bases, with 8 bases spanning the gap. CDR3 length: 14 amino acids. As DNA, the CDR3 is TGTGCCAGCAGCTTAGCGACAGAGACCTACGAGCAGTACTTC. It is translated as CASSLATETYEQYF.

This chain links TRBV28 with TRBJ2-1; tentatively, D is TRBD2 (5 bases). The ends were cut back, 7 bases at V and 2 bases at J, with 18 bases in the middle. This CDR3 is 16 amino acids long. The germline V gene has CDR1 MDHEN and CDR2 SYDVKM. The CDR3 DNA is TGTGCCAGCAAATCTAAAACAGCGGCCCCCTACAATGAGCAGTTCTTC. As protein: CASKSKTAAPYNEQFF.

The rearrangement joins TRBV24-1 to TRBJ2-1, with a possible D match to TRBD1 (6 bases). V lost 0 bases, J lost 9 bases, and 17 bases lay in between. The CDR3 is made up of 16 amino acids. Per germline, CDR1 KGHDR and CDR2 SFDVKD. CDR3 amino acids: CATSDLASGTKSEQFF. The CDR3, as DNA: TGTGCCACCAGTGATTTGGCTTCCGGGACAAAAAGTGAGCAGTTCTTC.

The V call is TRBV6-5, the J call TRBJ1-1; TRBD1 might be the D (6 bases). This CDR3 is 14 amino acids long. V lost 6 bases and J 8 bases, leaving 19 bases between the germline ends. Per the germline V gene, CDR1 is MNHEY and CDR2 is SVGAGI. The CDR3 loop is CASSYLTGTAEAFF. For the CDR3, the DNA is TGTGCCAGCAGCTATCTAACAGGGACCGCCGAAGCTTTCTTT.

V is TRBV4-2 and J is TRBJ2-3; D might be TRBD2 (6 bases). Trimming shortened V by 1 base and J by 4 bases, and 15 bases separated the two germline ends. CDR3 size: 16 residues. Germline lookup yields CDR1 LGHNA and CDR2 YNFKEQ. DNA of the CDR3: TGTGCCAGCAGCCAAGTTGGAGGGGAGCTGTCAGATACGCAGTATTTT. Translating it yields CASSQVGGELSDTQYF.